This TCR beta chain stems from a study of T cell responses to AZD1222 COVID-19 vaccine. The CDR3 contains 15 residues. Trimming cost V 7 bases and J 4 bases, with 22 bases left between them. Germline V gene sequence: CDR1 GTSNPN, CDR2 SVGIG (reference sequence). The method was immunoSEQ multiplex PCR; TCRdb's version includes in-frame clones alone and lacks a portion of them. The data hold 210,000 or so clones, with around 94% observed a single time. Sequences were derived from peripheral blood, sampled 28 days after the second dose of the MenACWY control vaccine. This clonotype originated in an adult who received the MenACWY meningococcal vaccine as a control. The chain is built from TRBV30 and TRBJ1-1, with a tentative D call TRBD1 (5 bases). The CDR3 loop is CASLPGPGWGTEAFF. DNA for the CDR3: TGTGCCTCACTCCCGGGGCCGGGGTGGGGCACTGAAGCTTTCTTT.